This TCR beta chain was observed in a study of blood T cell repertoires in COVID-19. Clinical history reported by participants formed the basis on which cohorts were assigned. V lost 5 bases and J 1 base, leaving 9 bases between the germline ends. Germline V CDR1 and CDR2: SGHRS, YFSETQ. This CDR3 has 13 residues. Data came from immunoSEQ multiplex PCR; TCRdb stores just in-frame clones and leaves some out. Of fewer than 250,000 clones detected, over 80% appear once; the ten largest clones hold less than 0.9%. The genes are TRBV5-1 and TRBJ1-1; D remains ambiguous. The receptor's source is a man between 50 and 59 years old who had been exposed to COVID-19. Sequencing was performed on PBMCs or T cells enriched from blood (not recorded which). The CDR3 region has the DNA TGCGCCAGCAGACCACACCCGAACACTGAAGCTTTCTTT. Its translation is CASRPHPNTEAFF.